These 26 T cell receptor beta chains originate from one sample sequenced in a study of blood T cell repertoires in COVID-19. Some clones are missing from TCRdb's copy, which holds only in-frame ones; the method was immunoSEQ multiplex PCR. Of 65,000 to 75,000 clones in the sample, roughly nine tenths are singletons; the top ten hold around 4.4%. The source material was peripheral blood. Receptor source: a man aged 50-60 years with active COVID-19.

The V and J genes are TRBV19 and TRBJ2-1, with a possible D match to TRBD2 (6 bases). Germline V lookup: CDR1 LNHDA, CDR2 SQIVND (reference sequence). V was cut by 7 bases and J by 5 bases, with 21 bases left in between. CDR3 length: 16 amino acids. In DNA, the CDR3 is TGTGCCAGTAACGAGGTCGGGGGACTGGGAGACAATGAGCAGTTCTTC. Amino acids: CASNEVGGLGDNEQFF.

With regard to this clone: Other DNA variants within this sample encode the same CDR3. The J gene is TRBJ2-1, the V gene TRBV7-2; no clear D gene. The V end lost 6 bases, the J end lost 0 bases, and 6 bases lay between the germline ends. CDR1 is SGHTA and CDR2 is FQGNSA in the germline V gene. The CDR3 spans 13 residues. The CDR3 is CASSLSSYNEQFF. In DNA form, the CDR3 reads TGTGCCAGCAGTCTAAGCTCCTACAATGAGCAGTTCTTC.

The chain uses TRBV11-2 and TRBJ1-2; D unresolved. The germline CDR1 and CDR2 sequences are SGHAT and FQNNGV. Trimming took off 2 bases at V and 3 bases at J, with 7 bases between the two ends. This CDR3 comprises 13 residues. Here the CDR3 reads CASSLSRDYGYTF. The CDR3 DNA reads TGTGCCAGCAGCTTATCTCGGGACTATGGCTACACCTTC. The full variable domain, completed using reference TRBV11-2 and TRBJ1-2, is EAGVAQSPRYKIIEKRQSVAFWCNPISGHATLYWYQQILGQGPKLLIQFQNNGVVDDSQLPKDRFSAERLKGVDSTLKIQPAKLEDSAVYLCASSLSRDYGYTFGSGTRLTVV.

This chain uses TRBV5-4 with TRBJ2-7; TRBD2 matches 12 bases. The V segment lost 4 bases and the J segment 1 base; nucleotides outside the gene matches: 3. Germline CDR1 is SGHNT and CDR2 is YYREEE (reference sequence). The CDR3 consists of 15 residues. CDR3 region: CASSVLAGGSYEQYF. CDR3 DNA sequence: TGTGCCAGCAGCGTACTAGCGGGAGGATCCTACGAGCAGTACTTC.

CDR3 nucleotide sequence: TGCGCCAGCAGCTTGGGGACTAGCATGGGATACAATGAGCAGTTCTTC. It is translated as CASSLGTSMGYNEQFF. The genes are TRBV5-1 and TRBJ2-1, with 8 bases identical to TRBD2. The CDR3 length is 16 residues. Germline V gene sequence: CDR1 SGHRS, CDR2 YFSETQ. J lost 4 bases, V lost 0 bases, and 6 bases had no gene match.

The chain couples TRBV29-1 to TRBJ1-1; D is unclear. The CDR3 spans 13 residues. In germline, CDR1 is SQVTM, CDR2 ANQGSEA. The ends were cut back, 4 bases at V and 0 bases at J, with 9 bases in the middle. The CDR3 loop is CSVGTVLNTEAFF. In DNA form, the CDR3 reads TGCAGCGTTGGCACAGTTCTGAACACTGAAGCTTTCTTT.

This sequence joins TRBV5-6 and TRBJ2-3; 7 bases agree with TRBD2. Germline-derived CDR1 and CDR2 are SGHDT and YYEEEE. The CDR3 consists of 12 residues. J gave up 5 bases and V 7 bases, and 4 bases lay outside the gene matches. Written as DNA, the CDR3 is TGTGCCAGCGGGAGGGCCATAGATACGCAGTATTTT. Amino acids: CASGRAIDTQYF.

The DNA of the CDR3 is TGCAGCGTTCGACAGGGGAACCAGCCCCAGCATTTT. This encodes CSVRQGNQPQHF. The rearrangement joins TRBV29-1 to TRBJ1-5; 8 positions agree with TRBD1. The CDR3 is 12 residues long. After removal of 5 bases from V and 7 bases from J, the junction contained 4 bases not matched to a gene. The germline gives CDR1 SQVTM, CDR2 ANQGSEA.

The chain links TRBV14 to TRBJ2-1, with D tentatively TRBD2 (6 bases). CDR1 and CDR2 (germline): SGHDN, FVKESK. The CDR3 runs to 14 residues. V was cut by 4 bases and J by 7 bases, with 14 bases left in between. The CDR3 nucleotides read TGTGCCAGCAGCCCCCCCGGGACTTGGAATGAGCAGTTCTTC. It translates to CASSPPGTWNEQFF.

This rearrangement joins TRBV5-4 to TRBJ2-3, with 12 nucleotides matching TRBD2. The CDR3 extends over 18 amino acids. The germline gives CDR1 SGHNT, CDR2 YYREEE (reference sequence). Losses at the gene ends were 0 bases for V and 6 bases for J; bases not matched to a gene: 11. The CDR3 loop reads CASSLGLASGGVKDTQYF. CDR3 nucleotide sequence: TGTGCCAGCAGCTTGGGACTGGCTAGCGGGGGGGTCAAGGATACGCAGTATTTT.

This chain links TRBV11-3 with TRBJ2-1, with 13 bases identical to TRBD2. With 5 bases clipped from V and 7 bases from J, the junction kept 5 bases outside the gene matches. The CDR3 is 15 residues long. CDR1 is SGHNT, CDR2 YENEEA, per germline. CDR3 protein: CASSLTSGGINEQFF. The CDR3 region has the DNA TGTGCCAGCAGCCTGACTAGCGGGGGGATTAATGAGCAGTTCTTC.

The J gene is TRBJ1-3, the V gene TRBV30; TRBD1 matches 7 bases. The V gene's germline CDR1 is GTSNPN and CDR2 SVGIG (reference sequence). The junction had 5 bases not matched to a gene; V was cut back by 2 bases and J by 1 base. The CDR3 loop spans 15 amino acids. The CDR3 sequence: CAWSRGTDSGNTIYF. The CDR3 DNA reads TGTGCCTGGAGTAGAGGGACAGATTCTGGAAACACCATATATTTT. The variable domain in full, completed from reference TRBV30 and TRBJ1-3, reads SQTIHQWPATLVQPVGSPLSLECTVEGTSNPNLYWYRQAAGRGLQLLFYSVGIGQISSEVPQNLSASRPQDRQFILSSKKLLLSDSGFYLCAWSRGTDSGNTIYFGEGSWLTVV.

The chain couples TRBV6-5 to TRBJ2-7, with 7 bases that match TRBD1. V shed 6 bases and J 6 bases; nucleotides not matched to a gene: 11. This CDR3 comprises 14 residues. Per the germline V gene, CDR1 is MNHEY and CDR2 is SVGAGI. The CDR3 here is CASSMTGFGSEQYF. CDR3 bases: TGTGCCAGCAGCATGACAGGGTTCGGATCCGAGCAGTACTTC.

V is TRBV7-9 and J is TRBJ1-5, with D hard to call. Germline CDR1 is SEHNR and CDR2 is FQNEAQ (reference sequence). V was shortened by 5 bases and J by 1 base, with 9 bases between the two germline ends. The CDR3 spans 14 residues. The CDR3 nucleotides read TGTGCCAGCAGCCCCGGGGTCAGCAATCAGCCCCAGCATTTT. This sequence encodes CASSPGVSNQPQHF.

The chain recombines TRBV29-1 with TRBJ2-6; D gene ambiguous. CDR1 is SQVTM, CDR2 ANQGSEA, per germline. The CDR3 contains 14 residues. V lost 5 bases and J lost 0, with 8 bases in between. Written as DNA, the CDR3 is TGCAGCGTTAAAGGTCACTCTGGGGCCAACGTCCTGACTTTC. Translation gives CSVKGHSGANVLTF.

In its sample, this clone was seen once. This chain joins TRBV18 and TRBJ2-7, with TRBD2 matching over 15 bases. CDR1 is KGHSH and CDR2 is LQKENI in the germline V gene. The CDR3 contains 16 residues. J was trimmed by 4 bases and V by 0 bases; bases with no gene match: 1. This chain's CDR3 is CASSPPGLAGGYEQYF. The CDR3 DNA reads TGTGCCAGCTCACCACCAGGACTAGCGGGAGGGTACGAGCAGTACTTC. Drawing the rest from reference TRBV18 and TRBJ2-7, the complete variable domain is NAGVMQNPRHLVRRRGQEARLRCSPMKGHSHVYWYRQLPEEGLKFMVYLQKENIIDESGMPKERFSAEFPKEGPSILRIQQVVRGDSAAYFCASSPPGLAGGYEQYFGPGTRLTVT.

V gene TRBV27 combines with J gene TRBJ2-2; no clear D gene. V was clipped by 2 bases and J by 5 bases, with 6 bases between them. The germline gives CDR1 MNHEY, CDR2 SMNVEV (reference sequence). This CDR3 spans 13 amino acids. As DNA, the CDR3 is TGTGCCAGCAGTTTACTGTTTACCGGGGAGCTGTTTTTT. Residues: CASSLLFTGELFF.

This clone showed up just a few times. The chain links TRBV19 to TRBJ2-7, with D possibly matching TRBD2 (5 bases). CDR1 LNHDA and CDR2 SQIVND come from the germline V gene (reference sequence). The CDR3 covers 14 residues. Trimming took 1 base from V and 3 from J, leaving 10 bases between them. The CDR3 nucleotides are TGTGCCAGTAGTATAGGGGTTGAGGGCTACGAGCAGTACTTC. It codes for CASSIGVEGYEQYF. The full variable domain, its missing parts supplied by reference TRBV19 and TRBJ2-7, is DGGITQSPKYLFRKEGQNVTLSCEQNLNHDAMYWYRQDPGQGLRLIYYSQIVNDFQKGDIAEGYSVSREKKESFPLTVTSAQKNPTAFYLCASSIGVEGYEQYFGPGTRLTVT.

The chain couples TRBV9 to TRBJ2-1, with 7 bases that match TRBD1. Per the germline V gene, CDR1 is SGDLS and CDR2 is YYNGEE. This CDR3 has 15 amino acids. J gave up 5 bases and V 4 bases, and 9 bases lay outside the gene matches. CDR3 sequence: CASSHPPTGDNEQFF. CDR3 coding DNA: TGTGCCAGCAGCCACCCCCCCACAGGGGACAATGAGCAGTTCTTC.

The CDR3 DNA sequence: TGTGCCAGCAGTTCACCTCGGGACAGTAAATACGAGCAGTACTTC. Translation gives CASSSPRDSKYEQYF. This rearrangement joins TRBV28 to TRBJ2-7; 7 bases line up with TRBD1. Trimming cost V 4 bases and J 4 bases; bases outside gene matches: 10. In germline, CDR1 is MDHEN, CDR2 SYDVKM. This CDR3 contains 15 residues.

This chain uses TRBV7-8 with TRBJ2-2, with 8 bases that match TRBD1. V lost 3 bases and J lost 5; bases outside the gene matches: 5. This CDR3 spans 15 amino acids. CDR1 is SGHVS, CDR2 FQNEAQ, per germline. CDR3 sequence: CASSLAGGMTGELFF. In DNA form, the CDR3 reads TGTGCCAGCAGCTTGGCAGGGGGCATGACCGGGGAGCTGTTTTTT.

The V gene is TRBV5-6, the J gene TRBJ1-1, with a possible D match to TRBD1 (5 bases). CDR3 length: 13 amino acids. The germline gives CDR1 SGHDT, CDR2 YYEEEE. Trimming shortened V by 7 bases and J by 0 bases, and 10 bases separated the two germline ends. CDR3 in amino acids: CASGRVMNTEAFF. CDR3 DNA: TGTGCCAGCGGCAGGGTCATGAACACTGAAGCTTTCTTT.

V usage is TRBV7-2 and J usage is TRBJ2-5, with 10 nucleotides matching TRBD2. The CDR3 is 15 residues long. The germline V gene encodes CDR1 SGHTA and CDR2 FQGNSA. The V and J ends lost 3 bases and 9 bases, in that order; junction bases with no gene match: 10. CDR3 bases: TGTGCCAGCAGCTTCGGAAGCGGGGGGGCTAGGGCCCAGTACTTC. Translated, it gives CASSFGSGGARAQYF.

V usage is TRBV9 and J usage is TRBJ2-3, with a weak D call TRBD2 (5 bases). V was shortened by 4 bases and J by 4 bases, with 13 bases between the two germline ends. Germline lookup yields CDR1 SGDLS and CDR2 YYNGEE. CDR3 length: 14 amino acids. This CDR3 is CASSSLPEADTQYF. CDR3 DNA sequence: TGTGCCAGCAGCTCCCTCCCGGAGGCAGATACGCAGTATTTT.

This chain links TRBV5-1 with TRBJ2-7; 11 bases map to TRBD2. Germline V gene sequence: CDR1 SGHRS, CDR2 YFSETQ. This CDR3 has 16 amino acids. V trimming: 3 bases; J trimming: 2 bases; junction bases outside the gene matches: 7. CDR3 nucleotides: TGCGCCAGCAGCTCTGGGACTAGCGGTGGGCCCTACGAGCAGTACTTC. It specifies CASSSGTSGGPYEQYF.

The V call is TRBV28, the J call TRBJ2-3; 8 bases match TRBD2. This CDR3 spans 14 amino acids. Germline V gene sequence: CDR1 MDHEN, CDR2 SYDVKM. Trimming at V came to 3 bases and at J to 3 bases, leaving 2 bases not matched to a gene. The CDR3 coding sequence is TGTGCCAGCAGTTTGGAGCGGGAGACAGATACGCAGTATTTT. This translates into CASSLERETDTQYF.